One and the same sample provided the 7 T cell receptor beta chains below, sequenced in a study of monozygotic twins with inflammatory bowel disease. TCRdb reprocessed the 5' RACE reads; each CDR3 protein has one entry and no DNA is given. Across about 440,000 distinct CDR3 sequences, the top ten clones capture roughly 2.3% of the sample. The sequenced sample was blood. Receptor source: a human donor with ulcerative colitis or Crohn's disease, or a healthy co-twin of an affected twin (not recorded which).

The chain couples TRBV6-5 to TRBJ2-1. Germline V gives CDR1 MNHEY, CDR2 SVGAGI. This CDR3 spans 11 amino acids. CDR3 sequence reads: CATGSTNEQFF.

V is TRBV7-3 and J is TRBJ2-1; the D call of TRBD2 rests on TCRdb alone, since no DNA is present to check it. The CDR3 extends over 17 amino acids. The germline gives CDR1 SGHTA, CDR2 FQGTGA. The CDR3 sequence: CASSLTLAGDSYNEQFF.

V usage is TRBV5-1 and J usage is TRBJ1-2; TCRdb names TRBD1, which stays unverified in the absence of DNA. This CDR3 is 17 amino acids long. CDR1 is SGHRS, CDR2 YFSETQ, per germline. The CDR3 sequence: CASSPWGREEANYGYTF. Full variable domain (missing parts from reference TRBV5-1 and TRBJ1-2): KAGVTQTPRYLIKTRGQQVTLSCSPISGHRSVSWYQQTPGQGLQFLFEYFSETQRNKGNFPGRFSGRQFSNSRSEMNVSTLELGDSALYLCASSPWGREEANYGYTFGSGTRLTVV.

The rearrangement joins TRBV5-6 to TRBJ2-2; the TCRdb call, TRBD1, lacks DNA for checking. The CDR3 has 17 residues. Germline-derived CDR1 and CDR2 are SGHDT and YYEEEE. The chain's CDR3 is CASSLTGSLGNTGELFF.

This rearrangement joins TRBV5-1 to TRBJ2-7. The CDR3 runs 15 residues. Per germline, CDR1 SGHRS and CDR2 YFSETQ. CDR3: CASSIGQVSSYEQYF.

The gene calls are TRBV5-1 and TRBJ2-1; TCRdb lists TRBD1, though no DNA is available to test this call. The CDR3 has 13 amino acids. Germline CDR1 SGHRS, CDR2 YFSETQ. The CDR3 sequence: CASSIQGFDEQFF.

The chain carries TRBV7-2 and TRBJ2-7. Germline CDR1 SGHTA, CDR2 FQGNSA. The CDR3 loop spans 15 amino acids. CDR3 region: CASSLFWGSSYEQYF.